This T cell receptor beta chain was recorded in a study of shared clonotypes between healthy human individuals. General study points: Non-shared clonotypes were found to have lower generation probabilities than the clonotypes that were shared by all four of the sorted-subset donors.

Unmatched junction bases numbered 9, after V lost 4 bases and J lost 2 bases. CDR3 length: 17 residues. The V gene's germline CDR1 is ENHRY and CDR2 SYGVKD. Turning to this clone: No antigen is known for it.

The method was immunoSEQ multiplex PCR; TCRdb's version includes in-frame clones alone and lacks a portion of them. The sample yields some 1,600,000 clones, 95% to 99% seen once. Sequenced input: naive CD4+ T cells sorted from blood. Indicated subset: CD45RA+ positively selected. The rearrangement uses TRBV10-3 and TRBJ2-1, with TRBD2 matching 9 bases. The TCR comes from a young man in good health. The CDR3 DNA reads TGTGCCATCAGTGCCATCCCTGCGGGAGGGCCCTACAATGAGCAGTTCTTC. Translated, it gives CAISAIPAGGPYNEQFF.